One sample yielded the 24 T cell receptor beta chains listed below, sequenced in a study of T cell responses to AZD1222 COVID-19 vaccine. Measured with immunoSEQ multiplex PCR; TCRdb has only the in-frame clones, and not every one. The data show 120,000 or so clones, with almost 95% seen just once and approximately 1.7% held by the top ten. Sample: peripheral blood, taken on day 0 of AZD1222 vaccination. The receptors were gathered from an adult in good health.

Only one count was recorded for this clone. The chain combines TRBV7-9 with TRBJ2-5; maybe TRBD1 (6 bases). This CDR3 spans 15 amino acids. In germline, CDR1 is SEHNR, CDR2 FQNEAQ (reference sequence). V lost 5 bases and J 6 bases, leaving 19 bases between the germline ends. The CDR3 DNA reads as TGTGCCAGCAGCCCCCCTTACAGGGTCGGGCAGACCCAGTACTTC. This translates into CASSPPYRVGQTQYF. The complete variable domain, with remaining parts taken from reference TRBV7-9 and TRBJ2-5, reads DTGVSQNPRHKITKRGQNVTFRCDPISEHNRLYWYRQTLGQGPEFLTYFQNEAQLEKSRLLSDRFSAERPKGSFSTLEIQRTEQGDSAMYLCASSPPYRVGQTQYFGPGTRLLVL.

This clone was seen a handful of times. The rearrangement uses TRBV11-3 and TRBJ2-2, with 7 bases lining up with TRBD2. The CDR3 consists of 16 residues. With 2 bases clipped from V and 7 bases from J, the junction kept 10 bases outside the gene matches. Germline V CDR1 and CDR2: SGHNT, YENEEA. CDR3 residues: CASSLSLSSGYGELFF. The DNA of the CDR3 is TGTGCCAGCAGCTTATCGTTGTCTAGCGGTTACGGGGAGCTGTTTTTT.

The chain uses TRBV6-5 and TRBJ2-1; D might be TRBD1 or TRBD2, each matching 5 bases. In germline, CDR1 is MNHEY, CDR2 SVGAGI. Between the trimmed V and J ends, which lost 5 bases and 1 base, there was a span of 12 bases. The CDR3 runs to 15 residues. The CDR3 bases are TGTGCCAGCAGTACTACCGGGGCATCCTACAATGAGCAGTTCTTC. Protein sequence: CASSTTGASYNEQFF.

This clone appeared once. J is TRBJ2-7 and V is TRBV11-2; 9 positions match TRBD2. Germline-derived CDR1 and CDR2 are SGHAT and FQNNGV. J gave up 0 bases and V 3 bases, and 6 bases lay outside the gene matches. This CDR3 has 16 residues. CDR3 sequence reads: CASSFAGSGSSYEQYF. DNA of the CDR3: TGTGCCAGCAGCTTCGCAGGTAGCGGGAGCTCCTACGAGCAGTACTTC.

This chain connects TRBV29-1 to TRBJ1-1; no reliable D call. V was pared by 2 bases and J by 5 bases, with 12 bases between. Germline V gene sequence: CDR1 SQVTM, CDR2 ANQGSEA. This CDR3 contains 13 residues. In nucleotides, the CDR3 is TGCAGCGTTGAAAGAGGGTTTGGGACTGAAGCTTTCTTT. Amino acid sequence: CSVERGFGTEAFF.

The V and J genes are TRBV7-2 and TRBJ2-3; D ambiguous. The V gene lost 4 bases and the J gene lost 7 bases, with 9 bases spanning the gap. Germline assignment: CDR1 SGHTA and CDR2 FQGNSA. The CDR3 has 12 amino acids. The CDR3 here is CASSSGSYTQYF. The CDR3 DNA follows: TGTGCCAGCAGCTCTGGATCATATACGCAGTATTTT.

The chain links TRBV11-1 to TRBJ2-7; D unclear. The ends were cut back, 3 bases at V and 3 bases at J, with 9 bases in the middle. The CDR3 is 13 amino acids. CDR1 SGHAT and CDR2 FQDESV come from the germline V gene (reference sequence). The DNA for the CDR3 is TGTGCCAGCAGCTTTTCCCGCTACTACGAGCAGTACTTC. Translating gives CASSFSRYYEQYF.

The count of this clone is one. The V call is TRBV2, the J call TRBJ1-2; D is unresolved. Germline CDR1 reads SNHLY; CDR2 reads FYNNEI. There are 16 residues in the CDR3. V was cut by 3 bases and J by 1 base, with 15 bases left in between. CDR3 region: CASSEASLRLNYGYTF. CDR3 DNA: TGTGCCAGCAGTGAGGCCAGCCTTAGACTTAACTATGGCTACACCTTC.

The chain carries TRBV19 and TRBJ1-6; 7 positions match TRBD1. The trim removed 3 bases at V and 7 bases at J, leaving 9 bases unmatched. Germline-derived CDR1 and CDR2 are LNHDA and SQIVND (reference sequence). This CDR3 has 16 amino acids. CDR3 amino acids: CASSMGQHLGNSPLHF. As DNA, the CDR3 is TGTGCCAGTAGTATGGGACAGCACCTCGGGAATTCACCCCTCCACTTT.

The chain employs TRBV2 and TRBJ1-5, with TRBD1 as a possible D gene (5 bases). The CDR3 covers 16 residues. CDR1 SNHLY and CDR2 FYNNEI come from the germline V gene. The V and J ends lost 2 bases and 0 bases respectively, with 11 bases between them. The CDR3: CASSELGRDSNQPQHF. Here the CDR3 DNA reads TGTGCCAGCAGTGAATTGGGCAGGGATAGCAATCAGCCCCAGCATTTT.

Here the CDR3 DNA reads TGTGCCAGCACCCAGCTGGGGCAGGACTATGGCTACACCTTC. It encodes CASTQLGQDYGYTF. The chain joins TRBV9 to TRBJ1-2, with a tentative D call TRBD1 (5 bases). Deletions cut 6 bases from V and 3 bases from J, with 15 bases between. From germline, CDR1 is SGDLS and CDR2 YYNGEE. The CDR3 is 14 residues long. Full variable domain (outside the CDR3, taken from reference TRBV9 and TRBJ1-2): DSGVTQTPKHLITATGQRVTLRCSPRSGDLSVYWYQQSLDQGLQFLIQYYNGEERAKGNILERFSAQQFPDLHSELNLSSLELGDSALYFCASTQLGQDYGYTFGSGTRLTVV.

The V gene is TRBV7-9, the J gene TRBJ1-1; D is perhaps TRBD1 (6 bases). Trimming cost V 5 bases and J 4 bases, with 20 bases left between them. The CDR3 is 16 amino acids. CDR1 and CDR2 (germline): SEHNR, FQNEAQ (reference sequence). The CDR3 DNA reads TGTGCCAGCAGCCCCCCAGGAGGAACAGGGTTCACTGAAGCTTTCTTT. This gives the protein CASSPPGGTGFTEAFF. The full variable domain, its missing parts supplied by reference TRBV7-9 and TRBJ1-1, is DTGVSQNPRHKITKRGQNVTFRCDPISEHNRLYWYRQTLGQGPEFLTYFQNEAQLEKSRLLSDRFSAERPKGSFSTLEIQRTEQGDSAMYLCASSPPGGTGFTEAFFGQGTRLTVV.

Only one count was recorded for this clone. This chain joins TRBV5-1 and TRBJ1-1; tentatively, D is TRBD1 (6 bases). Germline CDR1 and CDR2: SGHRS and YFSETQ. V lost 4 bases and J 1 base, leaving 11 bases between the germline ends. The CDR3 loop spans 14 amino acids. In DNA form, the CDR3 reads TGCGCCAGCAGCCCTGGGACATCGAACACTGAAGCTTTCTTT. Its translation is CASSPGTSNTEAFF.

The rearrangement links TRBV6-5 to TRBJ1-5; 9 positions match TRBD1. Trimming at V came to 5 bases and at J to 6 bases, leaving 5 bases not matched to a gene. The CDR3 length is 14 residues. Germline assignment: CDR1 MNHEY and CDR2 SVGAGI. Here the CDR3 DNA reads TGTGCCAGCAGTCTGGACAGGGGAGGTCAGCCCCAGCATTTT. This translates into CASSLDRGGQPQHF.

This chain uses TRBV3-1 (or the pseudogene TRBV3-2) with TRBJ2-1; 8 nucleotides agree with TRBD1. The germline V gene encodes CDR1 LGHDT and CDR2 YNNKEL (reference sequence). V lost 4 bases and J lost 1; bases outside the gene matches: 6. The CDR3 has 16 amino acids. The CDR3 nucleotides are TGTGCCAGCAGCCCGGGACAGGTAGTTTCCTACAATGAGCAGTTCTTC. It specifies CASSPGQVVSYNEQFF.

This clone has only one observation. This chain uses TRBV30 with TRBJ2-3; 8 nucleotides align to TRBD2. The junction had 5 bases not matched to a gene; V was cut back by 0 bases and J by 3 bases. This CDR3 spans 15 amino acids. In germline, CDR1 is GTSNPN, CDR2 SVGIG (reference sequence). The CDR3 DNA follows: TGTGCCTGGAGTGTCGGACTAGCAGTTACAGATACGCAGTATTTT. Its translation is CAWSVGLAVTDTQYF. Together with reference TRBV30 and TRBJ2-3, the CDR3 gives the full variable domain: SQTIHQWPATLVQPVGSPLSLECTVEGTSNPNLYWYRQAAGRGLQLLFYSVGIGQISSEVPQNLSASRPQDRQFILSSKKLLLSDSGFYLCAWSVGLAVTDTQYFGPGTRLTVL.

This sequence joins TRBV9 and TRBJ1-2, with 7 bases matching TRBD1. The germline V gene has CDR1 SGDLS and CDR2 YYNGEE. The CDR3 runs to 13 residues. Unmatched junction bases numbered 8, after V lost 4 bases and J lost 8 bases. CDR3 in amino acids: CASSPEGARGYTF. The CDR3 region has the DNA TGTGCCAGCAGCCCGGAGGGGGCGAGAGGCTACACCTTC.

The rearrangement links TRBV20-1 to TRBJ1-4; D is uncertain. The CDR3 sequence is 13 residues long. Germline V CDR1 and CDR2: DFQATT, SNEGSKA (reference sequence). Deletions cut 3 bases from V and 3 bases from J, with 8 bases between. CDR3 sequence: CSASYQSNEKLFF. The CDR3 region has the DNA TGCAGTGCTAGTTACCAGTCTAATGAAAAACTGTTTTTT.

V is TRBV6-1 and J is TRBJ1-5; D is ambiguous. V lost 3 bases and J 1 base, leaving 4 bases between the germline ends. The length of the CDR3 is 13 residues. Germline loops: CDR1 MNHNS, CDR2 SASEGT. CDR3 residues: CASSDLSNQPQHF. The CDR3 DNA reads TGTGCCAGCAGTGATTTGAGCAATCAGCCCCAGCATTTT.

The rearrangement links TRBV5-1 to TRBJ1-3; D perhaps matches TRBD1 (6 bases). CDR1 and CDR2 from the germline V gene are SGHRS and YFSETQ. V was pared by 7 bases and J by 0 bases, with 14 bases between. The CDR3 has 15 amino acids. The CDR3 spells CASSRGSPSGNTIYF. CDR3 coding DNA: TGCGCCAGCTCTAGGGGGAGCCCCTCTGGAAACACCATATATTTT.

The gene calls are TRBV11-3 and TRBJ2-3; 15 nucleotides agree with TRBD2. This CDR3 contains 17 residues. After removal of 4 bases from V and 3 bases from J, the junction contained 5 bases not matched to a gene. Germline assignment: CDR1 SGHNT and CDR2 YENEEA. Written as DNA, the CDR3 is TGTGCCAGCAGCTCCTGGACTAGCGGGAGGGGGACAGATACGCAGTATTTT. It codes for CASSSWTSGRGTDTQYF. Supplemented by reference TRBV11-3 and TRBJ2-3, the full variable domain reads EAGVVQSPRYKIIEKKQPVAFWCNPISGHNTLYWYLQNLGQGPELLIRYENEEAVDDSQLPKDRFSAERLKGVDSTLKIQPAELGDSAVYLCASSSWTSGRGTDTQYFGPGTRLTVL.

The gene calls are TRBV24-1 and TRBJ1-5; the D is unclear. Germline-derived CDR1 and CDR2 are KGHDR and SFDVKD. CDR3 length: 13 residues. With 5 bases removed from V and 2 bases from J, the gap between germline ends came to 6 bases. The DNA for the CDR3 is TGTGCCACCAGTGTTGGGCGCAATCAGCCCCAGCATTTT. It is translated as CATSVGRNQPQHF.

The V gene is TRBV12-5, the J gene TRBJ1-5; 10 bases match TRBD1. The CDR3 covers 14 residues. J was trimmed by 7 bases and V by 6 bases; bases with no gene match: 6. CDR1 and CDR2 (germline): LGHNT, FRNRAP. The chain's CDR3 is CASGFGTGEQPQHF. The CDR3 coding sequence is TGTGCTAGTGGCTTCGGGACAGGGGAACAGCCCCAGCATTTT.

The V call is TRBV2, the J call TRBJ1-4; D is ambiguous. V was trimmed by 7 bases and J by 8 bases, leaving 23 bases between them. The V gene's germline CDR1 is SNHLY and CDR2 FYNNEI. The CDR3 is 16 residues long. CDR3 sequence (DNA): TGTGCCAGCACCCCGAGCTCGACACGGATGGGAGAAAAACTGTTTTTT. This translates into CASTPSSTRMGEKLFF.